The rows below give T cell receptor beta chains drawn from one sample of a study of blood T cell repertoires in COVID-19. Measured with immunoSEQ multiplex PCR; TCRdb has only the in-frame clones, and not every one. Of about 160,000 clones listed, roughly 90% are singletons. Sequences were obtained from peripheral blood. The receptors come from a young man with acute or convalescent COVID-19. Each CDR3 is given with its conserved first and last residue. D genes are given only for firm matches. Some rows have no size entry. The others give once, few or many, or a class for an expanded clone.

D: TRBD1; J: TRBJ2-7; size: .; V: TRBV10-3; CDR3: CAISPGTGFYEQYF; DNA: TGTGCCATCAGTCCCGGGACAGGGTTCTACGAGCAGTACTTC
D: .; J: TRBJ2-3; size: .; V: TRBV9; CDR3: CASSVEGQDTDTQYF; DNA: TGTGCCAGCAGCGTAGAAGGTCAGGACACAGATACGCAGTATTTT
D: TRBD2; J: TRBJ2-1; size: once; V: TRBV11-2; CDR3: CASSSERGGRDLQFF; DNA: TGTGCCAGCAGCTCTGAGCGGGGGGGCCGAGATTTGCAGTTCTTC
D: .; J: TRBJ1-1; size: .; V: TRBV24-1; CDR3: CAISQGMNTEAFF; DNA: TGTGCCATATCGCAGGGGATGAACACTGAAGCTTTCTTT
D: .; J: TRBJ2-7; size: .; V: TRBV6-1; CDR3: CASSENRNEQYF; DNA: TGTGCCAGCAGTGAAAACAGGAACGAGCAGTACTTC
D: .; J: TRBJ1-1; size: .; V: TRBV3-1/TRBV3-2; CDR3: CASSHGGQRKAFF; DNA: TGTGCCAGCAGCCATGGGGGACAACGGAAAGCTTTCTTT
D: TRBD1; J: TRBJ1-4; size: .; V: TRBV19; CDR3: CASSTSGQAYATNEKLFF; DNA: TGTGCCAGTAGTACCTCAGGACAGGCCTACGCAACTAATGAAAAACTGTTTTTT
D: .; J: TRBJ1-3; size: .; V: TRBV7-9; CDR3: CVTGREFRNTIYF; DNA: TGTGTCACGGGCCGGGAATTTAGAAACACCATATATTTT
D: .; J: TRBJ1-1; size: .; V: TRBV19; CDR3: CASSPSGQRDRITMNTEAFF; DNA: TGTGCCAGTAGTCCCTCAGGGCAGCGAGACCGCATCACCATGAACACTGAAGCTTTCTTT
D: .; J: TRBJ1-6; size: .; V: TRBV14; CDR3: CASSQDGRQGPASYNSPLHF; DNA: TGTGCCAGCAGCCAAGACGGTCGGCAGGGCCCAGCCTCCTATAATTCACCCCTCCACTTT
D: TRBD1; J: TRBJ1-2; size: .; V: TRBV19; CDR3: CASNHPGQNYGYTF; DNA: TGTGCCAGTAATCATCCGGGACAGAACTATGGCTACACCTTC
D: TRBD2; J: TRBJ2-1; size: .; V: TRBV29-1; CDR3: CSVLGLAAGDEQFF; DNA: TGCAGCGTCCTAGGACTAGCGGCCGGGGATGAGCAGTTCTTC
D: .; J: TRBJ1-3; size: .; V: TRBV14; CDR3: CASSQPASSGNTIYF; DNA: TGTGCCAGCAGCCAACCCGCCAGCTCTGGAAACACCATATATTTT
D: .; J: TRBJ2-3; size: .; V: TRBV5-1; CDR3: CASSPQRTDTQYF; DNA: TGCGCCAGCAGCCCCCAGAGGACAGATACGCAGTATTTT
D: TRBD2; J: TRBJ2-1; size: .; V: TRBV5-6; CDR3: CASSLRGGAYNEQFF; DNA: TGTGCCAGCAGCTTGCGCGGGGGGGCCTACAATGAGCAGTTCTTC
D: TRBD2; J: TRBJ2-4; size: .; V: TRBV5-6; CDR3: CASSRLAGDKNIQYF; DNA: TGTGCCAGCAGCCGGCTAGCGGGGGATAAAAACATTCAGTACTTC
D: .; J: TRBJ1-2; size: .; V: TRBV5-4; CDR3: CASSLGQIYGYTF; DNA: TGTGCCAGCAGCTTGGGGCAGATCTATGGCTACACCTTC
D: TRBD2; J: TRBJ2-7; size: .; V: TRBV6-5; CDR3: CATLGGIGTYEQYF; DNA: TGTGCCACCCTCGGGGGGATTGGAACCTACGAGCAGTACTTC
D: .; J: TRBJ1-2; size: .; V: TRBV18; CDR3: CASSPQPGAGLYGYTF; DNA: TGTGCCAGCTCACCACAGCCAGGGGCGGGCCTCTATGGCTACACCTTC
D: .; J: TRBJ2-1; size: .; V: TRBV24-1; CDR3: CATSDTSRNYNEQFF; DNA: TGTGCCACCAGTGATACTAGCCGAAACTACAATGAGCAGTTCTTC
D: TRBD1; J: TRBJ2-3; size: .; V: TRBV24-1; CDR3: CATSDGGQDTQYF; DNA: TGTGCCACCAGTGATGGGGGACAGGATACGCAGTATTTT
D: .; J: TRBJ2-7; size: .; V: TRBV19; CDR3: CASSLSASSYEQYF; DNA: TGTGCCAGTAGTTTATCCGCCAGCTCCTACGAGCAGTACTTC